This TCR beta chain was found in a study of Ad26.COV2.S vaccination and SARS-CoV-2 variants. Treatment denoted: some 20 received Ad26.COV2.S at low or high dose, single or two shots; several received placebo; per-sample allocation not given. Samples analyzed were those drawn on day 63 after the first vaccine or placebo injection. Here immunoSEQ multiplex PCR was the method, and the copy in TCRdb shows in-frame clones only, minus some. The sample holds approximately 460,000 clones; 70% to 90% are singletons and the top ten take 1.7%. In its sample, this clone was seen once. Between the trimmed V and J ends, which lost 8 bases and 0 bases, there was a span of 8 bases. Looked up from germline, CDR1 is MNHEY and CDR2 is SMNVEV (reference sequence). The CDR3 runs 12 residues.

V usage is TRBV27 and J usage is TRBJ2-7, with unresolved D. This receptor was obtained from a person aged 18 to 65 who received the Ad26.COV2.S COVID-19 vaccine or a placebo. Sequenced here: peripheral blood, sampled in a trial of Ad26.COV2.S vaccine versus placebo. The CDR3 DNA follows: TGTGCCAGCGCGAGTGGCTCCTACGAGCAGTACTTC. This codes for CASASGSYEQYF.